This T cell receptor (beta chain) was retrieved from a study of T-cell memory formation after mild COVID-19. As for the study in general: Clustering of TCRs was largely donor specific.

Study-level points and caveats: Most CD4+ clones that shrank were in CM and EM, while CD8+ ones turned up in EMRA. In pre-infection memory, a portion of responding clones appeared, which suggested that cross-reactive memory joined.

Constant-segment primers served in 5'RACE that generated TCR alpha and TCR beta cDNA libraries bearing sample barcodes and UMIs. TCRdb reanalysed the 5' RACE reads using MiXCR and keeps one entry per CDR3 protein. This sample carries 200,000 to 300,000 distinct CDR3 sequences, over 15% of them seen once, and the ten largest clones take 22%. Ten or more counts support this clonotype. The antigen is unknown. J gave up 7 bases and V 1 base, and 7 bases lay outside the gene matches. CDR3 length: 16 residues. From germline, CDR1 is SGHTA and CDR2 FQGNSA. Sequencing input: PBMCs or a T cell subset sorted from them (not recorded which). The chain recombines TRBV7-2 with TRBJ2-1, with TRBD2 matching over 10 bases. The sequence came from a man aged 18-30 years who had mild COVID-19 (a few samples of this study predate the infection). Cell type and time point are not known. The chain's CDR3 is CASSLVLTSGANEQFF. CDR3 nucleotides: TGTGCCAGCAGCTTAGTTCTCACTAGCGGGGCGAATGAGCAGTTCTTC.